Each of the 10 T cell receptor beta chains below was sequenced from the same sample in a study of shared clonotypes between healthy human individuals. TCRdb's copy holds only in-frame clones and misses some; the assay was immunoSEQ multiplex PCR. Here the sample spans around 1,000,000 clones, about 72% being singletons. The sequenced sample was memory CD4+ T cells from PBMCs. Subset specified: CD45RA-negative fraction. The origin of the receptors is a man aged 18 to 29 in good health. Some clones in this sample may be carry-over from other donors' samples.

This clone was detected once. The J gene is TRBJ2-5, the V gene TRBV18; no reliable D call. CDR3 length equals 16 residues. With 3 bases removed from V and 5 bases from J, the gap between germline ends came to 19 bases. The germline V gene has CDR1 KGHSH and CDR2 LQKENI. Here the CDR3 reads CASSPPTGPAWETQYF. DNA for the CDR3: TGTGCCAGCTCACCCCCGACCGGCCCGGCGTGGGAGACCCAGTACTTC.

The chain combines TRBV4-3 with TRBJ2-2; unclear D gene. Germline V gene sequence: CDR1 LGHNA, CDR2 YSLEER. This CDR3 is 14 amino acids long. The germline V and J ends were trimmed by 2 bases and 0 bases, with 4 bases remaining between them. The CDR3 is CASSQRTNTGELFF. CDR3 bases: TGCGCCAGCAGCCAACGTACGAACACCGGGGAGCTGTTTTTT.

On this clone: It differs at one base from a far larger clone, so likely a read error. The same CDR3 also results from other DNA sequences found in this sample. The V call is TRBV7-9, the J call TRBJ1-2; possible D gene TRBD1, 5 bases. The germline V gene has CDR1 SEHNR and CDR2 FQNEAQ (reference sequence). The CDR3 sequence is 14 residues long. V was trimmed by 0 bases and J by 2 bases, leaving 7 bases between them. In nucleotides, the CDR3 is TGTGCCAGCAGCTTAGCGTCAGGGAACTATGGCTACACCTTC. Translating gives CASSLASGNYGYTF.

The V call is TRBV11-2, the J call TRBJ2-5, with D unresolved. CDR1 is SGHAT, CDR2 FQNNGV, per germline. The CDR3 consists of 13 residues. V gave up 5 bases and J gave up 0 bases, with 7 bases separating them. The CDR3 region is CASSPTYQETQYF. DNA of the CDR3: TGTGCCAGCAGCCCTACGTACCAAGAGACCCAGTACTTC. Using reference TRBV11-2 and TRBJ2-5 for the parts outside the CDR3, the full variable domain is EAGVAQSPRYKIIEKRQSVAFWCNPISGHATLYWYQQILGQGPKLLIQFQNNGVVDDSQLPKDRFSAERLKGVDSTLKIQPAKLEDSAVYLCASSPTYQETQYFGPGTRLLVL.

V and J are TRBV7-2 and TRBJ2-3, with a tentative D call TRBD2 (6 bases). The CDR3 totals 16 residues. CDR1 is SGHTA, CDR2 FQGNSA, per germline. V was clipped by 8 bases and J by 0 bases, with 18 bases between them. In nucleotides, the CDR3 is TGTGCCAGCGCTACTAGCTCCCAATTAAGCACAGATACGCAGTATTTT. As protein: CASATSSQLSTDTQYF.

The chain couples TRBV19 to TRBJ1-1; D is ambiguous. The CDR3 runs to 14 residues. Germline CDR1 is LNHDA and CDR2 is SQIVND (reference sequence). The V end was cut by 6 bases, the J end by 4 bases, with 15 bases between. The CDR3 DNA is TGTGCCAGTAGCCCGCCACCGCCGTCCACTGAAGCTTTCTTT. Residues: CASSPPPPSTEAFF.

V and J are TRBV5-1 and TRBJ2-5, with 8 nucleotides matching TRBD2. The V gene end was trimmed by 0 bases and the J gene end by 5 bases; junction bases not matched to a gene: 3. CDR1 is SGHRS and CDR2 is YFSETQ in the germline V gene. The CDR3 length is 14 residues. Here the CDR3 reads CASSLGSGSETQYF. CDR3 bases: TGCGCCAGCAGCTTGGGCAGCGGGAGCGAGACCCAGTACTTC.

The J gene is TRBJ2-5, the V gene TRBV30; D gene ambiguous. The CDR3 extends over 13 amino acids. Deletions cut 2 bases from V and 4 bases from J, with 11 bases between. Per germline, CDR1 GTSNPN and CDR2 SVGIG (reference sequence). CDR3 sequence reads: CAWSPSWRETQYF. In DNA, the CDR3 is TGTGCCTGGAGTCCTTCTTGGCGAGAGACCCAGTACTTC.

Note on this clone: Other nucleotide sequences from this sample produce the same CDR3. The chain has TRBV2 and TRBJ1-5; D gene uncertain. V lost 6 bases and J lost 0, with 9 bases in between. The CDR3 consists of 14 residues. CDR1 and CDR2 from the germline V gene are SNHLY and FYNNEI. The CDR3 nucleotides read TGTGCCAGCAGACGGACGGATAGCAATCAGCCCCAGCATTTT. This codes for CASRRTDSNQPQHF.

J is TRBJ1-1 and V is TRBV28, with TRBD1 identical over 8 bases. The junction had 13 bases not matched to a gene; V was cut back by 6 bases and J by 1 base. The CDR3 has 17 amino acids. Germline-derived CDR1 and CDR2 are MDHEN and SYDVKM. The CDR3: CASRTNKNRGGNTEAFF. CDR3 nucleotides: TGTGCCAGCAGGACGAATAAAAACAGGGGGGGGAACACTGAAGCTTTCTTT.